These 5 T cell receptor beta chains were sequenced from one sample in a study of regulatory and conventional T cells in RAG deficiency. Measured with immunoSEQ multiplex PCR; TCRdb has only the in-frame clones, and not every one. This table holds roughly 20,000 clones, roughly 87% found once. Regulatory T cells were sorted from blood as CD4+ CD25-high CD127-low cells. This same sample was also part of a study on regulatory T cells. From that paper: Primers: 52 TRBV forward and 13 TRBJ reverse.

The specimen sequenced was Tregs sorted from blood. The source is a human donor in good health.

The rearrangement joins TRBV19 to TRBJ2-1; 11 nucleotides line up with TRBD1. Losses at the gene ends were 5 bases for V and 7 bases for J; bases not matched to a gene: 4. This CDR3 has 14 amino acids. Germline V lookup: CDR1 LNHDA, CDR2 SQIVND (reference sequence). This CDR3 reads CASSPGTGGNEQFF. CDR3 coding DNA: TGTGCCAGTAGTCCTGGGACAGGGGGGAATGAGCAGTTCTTC.

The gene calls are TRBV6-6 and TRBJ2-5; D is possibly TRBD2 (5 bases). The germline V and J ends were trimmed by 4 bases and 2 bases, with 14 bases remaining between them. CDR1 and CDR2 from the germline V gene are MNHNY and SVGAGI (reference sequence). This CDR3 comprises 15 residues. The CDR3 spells CASSSPAGNQETQYF. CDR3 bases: TGTGCCAGCAGTTCACCAGCCGGGAATCAAGAGACCCAGTACTTC.

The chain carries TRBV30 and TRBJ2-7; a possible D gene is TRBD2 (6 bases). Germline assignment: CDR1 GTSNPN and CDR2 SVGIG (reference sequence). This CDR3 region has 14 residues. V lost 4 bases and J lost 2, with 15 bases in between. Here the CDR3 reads CAWTSGPLAYEQYF. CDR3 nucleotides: TGTGCCTGGACGAGCGGGCCCCTCGCCTACGAGCAGTACTTC.

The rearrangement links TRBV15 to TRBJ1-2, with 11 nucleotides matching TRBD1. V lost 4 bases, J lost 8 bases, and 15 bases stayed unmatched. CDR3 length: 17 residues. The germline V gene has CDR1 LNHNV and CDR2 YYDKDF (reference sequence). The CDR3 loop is CATSIPGQGATRKGYTF. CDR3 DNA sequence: TGTGCCACCAGCATCCCCGGACAGGGGGCGACCCGTAAAGGCTACACCTTC.

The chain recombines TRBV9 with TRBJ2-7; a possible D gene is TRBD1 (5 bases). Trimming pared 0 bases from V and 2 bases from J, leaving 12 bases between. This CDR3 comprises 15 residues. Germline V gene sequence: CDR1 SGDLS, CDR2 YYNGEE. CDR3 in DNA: TGTGCCAGCAGCGTAGGGCAGGGTATAACCTACGAGCAGTACTTC. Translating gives CASSVGQGITYEQYF.